Described below is a single T cell receptor beta chain sequence and its context. Data came from immunoSEQ multiplex PCR; TCRdb stores just in-frame clones and leaves some out. In the table there are 100,000 to 120,000 clones, approximately 68% of which are singletons. Germline loops: CDR1 LGHDT, CDR2 YNNKEL (reference sequence). The V gene lost 3 bases and the J gene lost 3 bases, with 14 bases spanning the gap. The CDR3 length is 15 residues. These data originate in a study of blood T cell repertoires in COVID-19. The clonotype comes from an older woman with acute or convalescent COVID-19. Sequenced sample: peripheral blood. The chain has TRBV3-1 (or the pseudogene TRBV3-2) and TRBJ1-2; D remains ambiguous. CDR3 in amino acids: CASSQTVGVYYGYTF. CDR3 sequence (DNA): TGTGCCAGCAGCCAGACCGTGGGAGTTTACTATGGCTACACCTTC.